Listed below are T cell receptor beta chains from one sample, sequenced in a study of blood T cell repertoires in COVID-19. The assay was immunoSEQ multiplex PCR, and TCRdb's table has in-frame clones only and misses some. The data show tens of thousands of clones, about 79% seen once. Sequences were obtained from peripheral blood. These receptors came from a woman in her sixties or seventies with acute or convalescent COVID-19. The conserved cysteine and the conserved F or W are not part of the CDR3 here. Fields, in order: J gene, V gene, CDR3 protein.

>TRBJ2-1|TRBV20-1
SASASGYYNEQF
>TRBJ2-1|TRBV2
ASSAIGTGARNEQF
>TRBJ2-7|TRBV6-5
ASRRMEVVYEQY
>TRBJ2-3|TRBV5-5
ASSFPSGGVLDTQY
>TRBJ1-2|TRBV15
ATSTGELYGYT
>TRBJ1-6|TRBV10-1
ASSESCQGVNSPLH
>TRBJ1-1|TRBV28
ASSLPGAEAF
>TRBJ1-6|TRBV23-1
ASSQRTAPSPKTYNSPLH
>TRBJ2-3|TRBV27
ASSSQGARDTDTQY
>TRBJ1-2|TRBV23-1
ASSQSWHGLTGANPYGYT
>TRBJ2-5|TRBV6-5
ASRGTEQETQY
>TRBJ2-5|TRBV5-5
ASSLYREETQY
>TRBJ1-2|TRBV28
ASNERGPNYGYT
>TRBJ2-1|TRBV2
ASTGGLAGNEQF
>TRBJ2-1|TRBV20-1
SASSVAGNNEQF
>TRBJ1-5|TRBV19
ASNPGPGGVQPQH
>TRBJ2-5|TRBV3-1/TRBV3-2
ASSQDGALETQY
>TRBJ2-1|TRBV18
ASSPRAGTSGGYNEQF
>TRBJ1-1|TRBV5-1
ASSPEGNLAF
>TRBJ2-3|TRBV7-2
ASSRTASGSTDTQY
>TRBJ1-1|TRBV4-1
ASSLEEKGIAF
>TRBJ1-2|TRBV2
ASIADRERGYT